A single sample gave rise to the 29 T cell receptor beta chains below, sequenced in a study of control samples from healthy donors and cancer patients. Data came from immunoSEQ multiplex PCR; TCRdb stores just in-frame clones and leaves some out. The sample consists of more than 100,000 clones, more than 85% of them appearing once. The sequenced sample consisted of blood. Receptors originate from a woman between 18 and 29 years old in good health.

The chain carries TRBV28 and TRBJ2-7; TRBD1 matches at 8 bases. V lost 3 bases and J lost 7; bases outside the gene matches: 11. This CDR3 is 15 amino acids long. Germline V gene lookup returns CDR1 MDHEN and CDR2 SYDVKM. The CDR3 region is CASSFLGRGPGEQYF. The CDR3 nucleotides are TGTGCCAGCAGTTTTCTTGGCAGGGGGCCGGGGGAGCAGTACTTC.

The genes are TRBV3-1 (or the pseudogene TRBV3-2) and TRBJ2-7; perhaps TRBD2 as D (5 bases). CDR3 length equals 16 residues. The germline V and J ends were trimmed by 0 bases and 1 base, with 13 bases remaining between them. The germline V gene encodes CDR1 LGHDT and CDR2 YNNKEL (reference sequence). The chain's CDR3 is CASSQDRASPSYEQYF. In DNA form, the CDR3 reads TGTGCCAGCAGCCAAGATAGGGCTAGCCCTTCCTACGAGCAGTACTTC.

The chain joins TRBV4-3 to TRBJ1-5; D call uncertain. V lost 0 bases, J lost 7 bases, and 7 bases lay in between. Germline V gene sequence: CDR1 LGHNA, CDR2 YSLEER. This CDR3 is built from 13 residues. For the CDR3, the DNA is TGCGCCAGCAGCCAAGATCAGGACCAGCCCCAGCATTTT. Translating gives CASSQDQDQPQHF.

The chain joins TRBV4-2 to TRBJ2-7; 12 nucleotides align to TRBD2. V was pared by 1 base and J by 3 bases, with 4 bases of the junction left unmatched. The CDR3 extends over 16 amino acids. Germline CDR1 LGHNA, CDR2 YNFKEQ. CDR3 bases: TGTGCCAGCAGCCAAGGGACTAGCGGGGAGAACTACGAGCAGTACTTC. Translating gives CASSQGTSGENYEQYF.

This rearrangement joins TRBV4-2 to TRBJ2-7, with 9 bases fitting TRBD2. Germline CDR1 LGHNA, CDR2 YNFKEQ. CDR3 length: 20 residues. The V and J ends lost 2 bases and 1 base, in that order; junction bases with no gene match: 18. DNA of the CDR3: TGTGCCAGCAGCCAAAGCCGAGGGGGTACTAGCGGGCCACATTCCTACGAGCAGTACTTC. Translated, it gives CASSQSRGGTSGPHSYEQYF.

The chain recombines TRBV7-9 with TRBJ1-6, with 7 bases that match TRBD1. V was pared by 3 bases and J by 7 bases, with 6 bases of the junction left unmatched. CDR1 and CDR2 (germline): SEHNR, FQNEAQ (reference sequence). This CDR3 contains 15 residues. The CDR3 spells CASSFGGQVNSPLHF. CDR3 nucleotides: TGTGCCAGCAGCTTTGGAGGACAGGTCAATTCACCCCTCCACTTT.

As concerns this clone: Other DNA sequences within the sample encode an identical CDR3. The J gene is TRBJ1-2, the V gene TRBV9; D ambiguous. The CDR3 length is 13 residues. V was cut by 2 bases and J by 2 bases, with 7 bases left in between. CDR1 is SGDLS, CDR2 YYNGEE, per germline. The CDR3 sequence: CASSVGQNYGYTF. The DNA of the CDR3 is TGTGCCAGCAGCGTCGGGCAGAACTATGGCTACACCTTC.

A single count supports this clone. The CDR3 coding sequence is TGCGCCAGCAGCCCTAGCGGGAGGGCCCTGCGGGGCAGCTCCTACAATGAGCAGTTCTTC. The encoded protein is CASSPSGRALRGSSYNEQFF. The J gene is TRBJ2-1, the V gene TRBV4-1; 12 bases map to TRBD2. The CDR3 runs to 20 residues. The V gene end was trimmed by 4 bases and the J gene end by 0 bases; junction bases not matched to a gene: 13. From germline, CDR1 is MGHRA and CDR2 YSYEKL.

This chain connects TRBV19 to TRBJ2-7, with TRBD2 identical over 11 bases. J was trimmed by 3 bases and V by 5 bases; bases with no gene match: 12. CDR3 length equals 17 residues. CDR1 is LNHDA, CDR2 SQIVND, per germline (reference sequence). This CDR3 reads CASSLRTSGLPLYEQYF. The CDR3, as DNA: TGTGCCAGTAGTTTACGGACTAGCGGGCTGCCCCTCTACGAGCAGTACTTC.

This clone has only one observation. V and J are TRBV7-2 and TRBJ1-6; tentatively, D is TRBD1 (6 bases). The germline V gene encodes CDR1 SGHTA and CDR2 FQGNSA. V was clipped by 2 bases and J by 5 bases, with 13 bases between them. The CDR3 extends over 16 amino acids. Written as DNA, the CDR3 is TGTGCCAGCAGCTTATCGGGGGCGAGAAATAATTCACCCCTCCACTTT. Translating it yields CASSLSGARNNSPLHF.

The V and J genes are TRBV19 and TRBJ1-3, with D tentatively TRBD1 (5 bases). This CDR3 is built from 16 residues. V was shortened by 7 bases and J by 4 bases, with 20 bases between the two germline ends. Germline V gives CDR1 LNHDA, CDR2 SQIVND (reference sequence). Here the CDR3 reads CASTISGTSMGNTIYF. CDR3 sequence (DNA): TGTGCCAGTACCATCTCCGGGACTTCAATGGGAAACACCATATATTTT.

The V and J genes are TRBV18 and TRBJ1-2; 9 positions agree with TRBD1. The CDR3 is made up of 13 amino acids. Germline values: CDR1 KGHSH, CDR2 LQKENI. Trimming cost V 3 bases and J 8 bases; bases outside gene matches: 4. CDR3 protein: CASSPADRGGYTF. The CDR3 bases are TGTGCCAGCTCACCCGCGGACAGGGGCGGCTACACCTTC.

This clone was counted once. V gene TRBV9 combines with J gene TRBJ2-7; TRBD2 matches at 7 bases. The V gene's germline CDR1 is SGDLS and CDR2 YYNGEE. The CDR3 runs to 13 residues. Germline trimming cut 7 bases from V and 2 bases from J; bases unmatched to any gene: 6. The CDR3 nucleotides read TGTGCCAGCGGTGGGGACTACCCCTACGAGCAGTACTTC. This gives the protein CASGGDYPYEQYF.

The chain links TRBV5-1 to TRBJ2-1; 12 nucleotides agree with TRBD2. The CDR3 runs 15 residues. V shed 5 bases and J 8 bases; nucleotides not matched to a gene: 8. The germline CDR1 and CDR2 sequences are SGHRS and YFSETQ. The DNA of the CDR3 is TGCGCCAGCAGGACTAGCGGGAGCGGGATCCATGAGCAGTTCTTC. Its translation: CASRTSGSGIHEQFF.

The chain links TRBV12-3 or TRBV12-4 to TRBJ1-1; D perhaps matches TRBD1 (6 bases). Trimming pared 5 bases from V and 9 bases from J, leaving 13 bases between. The CDR3 covers 12 residues. The DNA of the CDR3 is TGTGCCAGCAGTCAACGGGGGGCCAAAGCTTTCTTT. Protein sequence: CASSQRGAKAFF.

The chain carries TRBV5-1 and TRBJ2-3; unclear D gene. The CDR3 has 12 amino acids. Per germline, CDR1 SGHRS and CDR2 YFSETQ. Trimming pared 3 bases from V and 3 bases from J, leaving 5 bases between. CDR3 sequence: CASSYQTDTQYF. For the CDR3, the DNA is TGCGCCAGCAGCTACCAGACAGATACGCAGTATTTT.

The rearrangement links TRBV30 to TRBJ1-3; no definite D call. The V gene lost 5 bases and the J gene lost 0 bases, with 8 bases spanning the gap. The germline gives CDR1 GTSNPN, CDR2 SVGIG (reference sequence). The CDR3 consists of 13 residues. CDR3 in DNA: TGTGCCTGGGCCCTTAACTCTGGAAACACCATATATTTT. This sequence encodes CAWALNSGNTIYF.

This clone was seen once. The chain has TRBV5-8 and TRBJ2-7; no definite D call. Trimming stripped 4 bases from V and 0 bases from J, with 11 bases between. The CDR3 sequence is 14 residues long. Per the germline V gene, CDR1 is SGHTS and CDR2 is YDEGEE. CDR3 coding DNA: TGTGCCAGCAGCACCTGGGGTATCTCCTACGAGCAGTACTTC. Protein sequence: CASSTWGISYEQYF.

V gene TRBV7-2 combines with J gene TRBJ2-3; TRBD2 aligns across 10 bases. The CDR3 totals 14 residues. Germline V gives CDR1 SGHTA, CDR2 FQGNSA. The V segment lost 7 bases and the J segment 2 bases; nucleotides outside the gene matches: 3. CDR3 nucleotide sequence: TGTGCCAGCAACCTAGCGGGGGTCACAGATACGCAGTATTTT. As protein: CASNLAGVTDTQYF.

The chain is built from TRBV6-5 and TRBJ2-5; TRBD2 matches 9 bases. CDR3 length: 15 residues. After removal of 6 bases from V and 0 bases from J, the junction contained 5 bases not matched to a gene. Germline V gene data show CDR1 as MNHEY and CDR2 as SVGAGI. The CDR3 DNA follows: TGTGCCAGCAGCAGACTAGCGGAGTACCAAGAGACCCAGTACTTC. It translates to CASSRLAEYQETQYF.

This rearrangement joins TRBV19 to TRBJ1-5; no definite D call. Per the germline V gene, CDR1 is LNHDA and CDR2 is SQIVND (reference sequence). The CDR3 extends over 15 amino acids. V lost 7 bases to trimming and J lost 3 bases, with 16 bases between them. This CDR3 reads CASTLGRPVNQPQHF. The CDR3 region has the DNA TGTGCCAGTACTCTTGGGCGGCCCGTCAATCAGCCCCAGCATTTT.

The chain joins TRBV9 to TRBJ1-6; a possible D gene is TRBD1 (5 bases). Trimming removed 5 bases from V and 4 bases from J, with 13 bases in between. The germline gives CDR1 SGDLS, CDR2 YYNGEE. The CDR3 length is 15 residues. DNA of the CDR3: TGTGCCAGCAGTTTGAGACAGTCTTATAATTCACCCCTCCACTTT. It translates to CASSLRQSYNSPLHF.

The V gene is TRBV3-1 (or the pseudogene TRBV3-2), the J gene TRBJ1-1; TRBD1 matches 7 bases. The CDR3 is 15 residues long. Germline V gene data show CDR1 as LGHDT and CDR2 as YNNKEL (reference sequence). Unmatched junction bases numbered 12, after V lost 4 bases and J lost 7 bases. The CDR3 DNA is TGTGCCAGCAGCCCTCTAACAGGCCCAGGGGGTGAAGCTTTCTTT. As protein: CASSPLTGPGGEAFF.

This clone was seen just once. The gene calls are TRBV12-3 or TRBV12-4 and TRBJ2-5, with D unresolved. The CDR3 is made up of 12 amino acids. V lost 5 bases and J 5 bases, leaving 9 bases between the germline ends. In DNA, the CDR3 is TGTGCCAGCAGTCCGTCACGGGAGACCCAGTACTTC. This gives the protein CASSPSRETQYF.

The V gene is TRBV2, the J gene TRBJ1-4, with 8 bases fitting TRBD1. V lost 6 bases, J lost 7 bases, and 4 bases stayed unmatched. This CDR3 contains 13 residues. Germline CDR1 and CDR2: SNHLY and FYNNEI. CDR3 amino acids: CASRGTGAEKLFF. CDR3 nucleotides: TGTGCCAGCAGAGGGACAGGAGCTGAAAAACTGTTTTTT.

The CDR3 is CASKMRGSGNTIYF. The CDR3 DNA is TGTGCCAGCAAGATGAGGGGCTCTGGAAACACCATATATTTT. This rearrangement joins TRBV2 to TRBJ1-3, with TRBD1 as a possible D gene (5 bases). CDR1 SNHLY and CDR2 FYNNEI come from the germline V gene. The CDR3 runs to 14 residues. The ends were cut back, 7 bases at V and 0 bases at J, with 10 bases in the middle.

This chain joins TRBV7-8 and TRBJ1-6, with 7 bases identical to TRBD1. Germline CDR1 and CDR2: SGHVS and FQNEAQ. After removal of 1 base from V and 7 bases from J, the junction contained 4 bases not matched to a gene. This CDR3 spans 15 amino acids. The CDR3 DNA reads TGTGCCAGCAGCTTAGTCGCAGGGGGGAATTCACCCCTCCACTTT. This gives the protein CASSLVAGGNSPLHF.

V is TRBV3-1 (or the pseudogene TRBV3-2) and J is TRBJ2-5; 7 nucleotides line up with TRBD2. CDR1 is LGHDT and CDR2 is YNNKEL in the germline V gene (reference sequence). The CDR3 consists of 14 residues. J was trimmed by 4 bases and V by 3 bases; bases with no gene match: 5. The CDR3 bases are TGTGCCAGCAGCCAGGGCGGGGGAACAGAGACCCAGTACTTC. Translated, it gives CASSQGGGTETQYF.

The chain joins TRBV5-1 to TRBJ2-1, with TRBD2 matching 10 bases. The V and J ends lost 0 bases and 0 bases, in that order; junction bases with no gene match: 9. CDR3 size: 19 residues. Looked up from germline, CDR1 is SGHRS and CDR2 is YFSETQ. CDR3 bases: TGCGCCAGCAGCTTGGCGGGTAGCGGGAGGTTGAGCTCCTACAATGAGCAGTTCTTC. Its protein product is CASSLAGSGRLSSYNEQFF.